This T cell receptor beta chain appears in the sequencing data of a study of blood T cell repertoires in COVID-19. Original methodology: Amplification with reference gene primers provided the estimates of nucleated cell counts. Sequencing used immunoSEQ multiplex PCR; TCRdb keeps in-frame clones, though not all of them. The V and J calls and clone size were taken over from that table, and D and trimming were inferred from the DNA. The table shows about 160,000 clones, with 85% to 90% occurring only once. CDR3 length equals 11 residues. Germline loops: CDR1 DFQATT, CDR2 SNEGSKA (reference sequence). The V gene end was trimmed by 8 bases and the J gene end by 2 bases; junction bases not matched to a gene: 1.

The receptor comes from a man older than 75 with acute or convalescent COVID-19. The gene calls are TRBV20-1 and TRBJ2-7; TRBD1 matches 9 bases. The specimen was peripheral blood. CDR3: CSNRGPYEQYF. CDR3 nucleotides: TGCAGTAACAGGGGGCCCTACGAGCAGTACTTC.